The rows below give T cell receptor beta chains drawn from one sample of a study of T cell responses to AZD1222 COVID-19 vaccine. Measured with immunoSEQ multiplex PCR; TCRdb has only the in-frame clones, and not every one. The sample records around 78,000 clones, 75% to 90% being singletons. Sample: peripheral blood, taken on day 0 of AZD1222 vaccination. The receptors come from an adult in good health. Each CDR3 is given with its conserved first and last residue.

TRBV18	TRBJ1-5	CASSPPDKGNQPQHF
TRBV4-3	TRBJ1-1	CASSITGGDTEAFF
TRBV19	TRBJ1-4	CASSTWGRELFF
TRBV10-1	TRBJ2-7	CASVIGTSGVSSYEQYF
TRBV2	TRBJ2-5	CASSDPGLAGVSETQYF
TRBV7-9	TRBJ2-7	CASSLGEGGQYF
TRBV15	TRBJ1-4	CATTPGRNNEKLFF
TRBV21-1	TRBJ2-7	CASTGAPYDKSCEQYF
TRBV9	TRBJ2-5	CASSVGTGEVETQYF
TRBV20-1	TRBJ2-5	CSARPEETQYF
TRBV7-2	TRBJ2-2	CASSLDQGGVGELFF
TRBV28	TRBJ2-1	CASKIAGAGGNEQFF
TRBV10-1	TRBJ1-5	CASSESAIQPQHF
TRBV10-3	TRBJ2-3	CAISDATSGRGDTQYF
TRBV12-3/TRBV12-4	TRBJ1-2	CASSLDREHGYTF
TRBV29-1	TRBJ2-3	CSVEGSKDRYGTDTQYF
TRBV19	TRBJ1-1	CASSIRRDTEAFF
TRBV29-1	TRBJ2-5	CSVSPSSGRGETQYF
TRBV9	TRBJ2-2	CASSVGTSGGTGELFF
TRBV6-5	TRBJ1-3	CASLPGSGNTIYF
TRBV12-5	TRBJ2-1	CASGLGLAGNNEQFF
TRBV5-1	TRBJ1-1	CASSGPGQGESEAFF
TRBV9	TRBJ2-7	CASSVGGGDGRYF
TRBV3-1/TRBV3-2	TRBJ1-6	CASSLLGTGPSPLHF
TRBV4-2	TRBJ2-5	CASSQERWETQYF
TRBV6-4	TRBJ2-2	CASSPSTGTGELFF
TRBV5-4	TRBJ2-3	CASSLGTSGGTDTQYF
TRBV2	TRBJ1-2	CASSEGGYGYTF
TRBV18	TRBJ1-1	CASSPRSEMNTEAFF
TRBV20-1	TRBJ2-7	CSASLKREFYEQYF
TRBV9	TRBJ2-3	CASSPMGQISDTQYF